Below are 24 T cell receptor beta chains sequenced from a single sample in a study of PD-1 blockade in classical Hodgkin lymphoma. Specified time point: cycle 4 day 1 (C4D1), after 6 weeks of nivolumab. There was relapse after autologous stem cell transplantation in every patient, and there was variation in brentuximab vedotin exposure. Assay used: immunoSEQ multiplex PCR; TCRdb lists only in-frame clones, some missing. This table holds around 25,000 clones, about 80% found once. Here the sequenced sample was peripheral blood mononuclear cells (PBMCs), taken before the fourth cycle of nivolumab. The receptor set was obtained from a human donor with classical Hodgkin lymphoma.

This chain links TRBV6-1 with TRBJ2-3; no definite D call. CDR1 and CDR2 from the germline V gene are MNHNS and SASEGT. V lost 2 bases and J 3 bases, leaving 12 bases between the germline ends. The CDR3 extends over 15 amino acids. DNA of the CDR3: TGTGCCAGCAGTGAACCCGCCCTCGGGACAGATACGCAGTATTTT. Translated: CASSEPALGTDTQYF.

The chain employs TRBV5-4 and TRBJ1-2, with D maybe TRBD1 (5 bases). V was shortened by 2 bases and J by 8 bases, with 16 bases between the two germline ends. The CDR3 length is 14 residues. CDR1 and CDR2 (germline): SGHNT, YYREEE (reference sequence). CDR3 region: CASSFDRGGFGYTF. DNA for the CDR3: TGTGCCAGCAGCTTTGACCGGGGGGGGTTCGGCTACACCTTC.

This chain uses TRBV6-6 with TRBJ1-5; D is possibly TRBD1 (5 bases). Germline-derived CDR1 and CDR2 are MNHNY and SVGAGI (reference sequence). CDR3 size: 16 residues. Trimming removed 6 bases from V and 1 base from J, with 16 bases in between. The CDR3 loop is CASRPQEQPSNQPQHF. The CDR3 bases are TGTGCCAGCAGACCACAGGAGCAACCGAGCAATCAGCCCCAGCATTTT.

The rearrangement joins TRBV9 to TRBJ2-3; 14 bases are a match to TRBD2. V dropped 4 bases and J dropped 1; count of bases not matched to a gene: 8. Germline CDR1 SGDLS, CDR2 YYNGEE. This CDR3 is built from 18 residues. CDR3 residues: CASSPLRLAGGGTDTQYF. The CDR3 region has the DNA TGTGCCAGCAGCCCACTCCGACTAGCGGGGGGGGGCACAGATACGCAGTATTTT.

The chain recombines TRBV30 with TRBJ1-1, with D perhaps TRBD1 (6 bases). The CDR3 extends over 16 amino acids. V dropped 0 bases and J dropped 1 base, with 15 bases sitting between them. CDR1 is GTSNPN and CDR2 is SVGIG in the germline V gene (reference sequence). The CDR3 spells CAWSVRQGRTNTEAFF. As DNA, the CDR3 is TGTGCCTGGAGTGTACGTCAGGGGAGGACGAACACTGAAGCTTTCTTT.

This clone was seen only a few times. The chain joins TRBV30 to TRBJ1-1, with TRBD1 matching 8 bases. From germline, CDR1 is GTSNPN and CDR2 SVGIG (reference sequence). V lost 3 bases, J lost 4 bases, and 4 bases stayed unmatched. The CDR3 has 13 residues. CDR3 bases: TGTGCCTGGAGACAGGGGGTGGGCACTGAAGCTTTCTTT. Its translation: CAWRQGVGTEAFF.

This clone was observed a few times. V usage is TRBV2 and J usage is TRBJ1-4; possibly TRBD1 for D (6 bases). Between the trimmed V and J ends, which lost 7 bases and 5 bases, there was a span of 14 bases. The V gene's germline CDR1 is SNHLY and CDR2 FYNNEI. The CDR3 runs to 14 residues. The CDR3: CASKEGEGNEKLFF. CDR3 DNA sequence: TGTGCCAGCAAGGAGGGGGAGGGAAATGAAAAACTGTTTTTT.

The rearrangement uses TRBV5-4 and TRBJ2-1, with TRBD2 identical over 7 bases. The V segment lost 3 bases and the J segment 8 bases; nucleotides outside the gene matches: 5. Looked up from germline, CDR1 is SGHNT and CDR2 is YYREEE (reference sequence). This CDR3 spans 13 amino acids. The CDR3 protein is CASSSTSMDEQFF. The CDR3 nucleotides read TGTGCCAGCAGCTCGACTAGCATGGATGAGCAGTTCTTC.

This chain joins TRBV19 and TRBJ1-1, with D possibly matching TRBD1 (6 bases). The germline V gene has CDR1 LNHDA and CDR2 SQIVND (reference sequence). The CDR3 spans 14 residues. With 3 bases removed from V and 4 bases from J, the gap between germline ends came to 12 bases. The CDR3 nucleotides read TGTGCCAGTAGTATCTACAGGGTCAGCACTGAAGCTTTCTTT. Its translation is CASSIYRVSTEAFF. The entire variable domain, with the rest obtained from reference TRBV19 and TRBJ1-1, is as follows: DGGITQSPKYLFRKEGQNVTLSCEQNLNHDAMYWYRQDPGQGLRLIYYSQIVNDFQKGDIAEGYSVSREKKESFPLTVTSAQKNPTAFYLCASSIYRVSTEAFFGQGTRLTVV.

The chain employs TRBV19 and TRBJ2-3, with 7 bases identical to TRBD2. The germline CDR1 and CDR2 sequences are LNHDA and SQIVND (reference sequence). J was trimmed by 2 bases and V by 5 bases; bases with no gene match: 4. This CDR3 has 14 amino acids. The CDR3 loop reads CASSDGRPTDTQYF. The CDR3 nucleotides read TGTGCCAGTAGTGACGGGAGGCCCACAGATACGCAGTATTTT.

This chain uses TRBV29-1 with TRBJ1-2; TRBD1 aligns across 8 bases. The CDR3 length is 14 residues. With 6 bases clipped from V and 2 bases from J, the junction kept 8 bases outside the gene matches. In germline, CDR1 is SQVTM, CDR2 ANQGSEA. This CDR3 reads CSVTGQGQNYGYTF. In DNA form, the CDR3 reads TGCAGCGTCACCGGACAGGGCCAAAACTATGGCTACACCTTC.

The rearrangement joins TRBV18 to TRBJ2-3; D unresolved. Germline CDR1 and CDR2: KGHSH and LQKENI. The CDR3 is made up of 16 amino acids. V lost 2 bases and J 1 base, leaving 13 bases between the germline ends. The CDR3 sequence: CASSPALSWGTDTQYF. The CDR3 DNA follows: TGTGCCAGCTCACCAGCTCTGTCGTGGGGCACAGATACGCAGTATTTT.

This clone was seen once. V and J are TRBV5-6 and TRBJ1-6; D uncertain. Trimming removed 4 bases at V and 0 bases at J, with 14 bases between. In germline, CDR1 is SGHDT, CDR2 YYEEEE. The CDR3 is 17 amino acids. The CDR3 DNA reads as TGTGCCAGCAGCCTTGGACGGGTTAGCTCCTATAATTCACCCCTCCACTTT. It codes for CASSLGRVSSYNSPLHF.

The chain has TRBV7-8 and TRBJ2-7, with 8 bases that match TRBD1. The CDR3 is 15 amino acids. V was pared by 4 bases and J by 3 bases, with 8 bases of the junction left unmatched. Germline CDR1 is SGHVS and CDR2 is FQNEAQ. The CDR3 reads CASSSASGQGYEQYF. The CDR3 DNA is TGTGCCAGCAGCTCCGCCAGTGGACAGGGCTACGAGCAGTACTTC.

This clone was seen once. V is TRBV11-3 and J is TRBJ1-6; possible D gene TRBD1, 5 bases. V shed 1 base and J shed 6 bases, with 16 bases lying between them. From germline, CDR1 is SGHNT and CDR2 YENEEA. The CDR3 loop spans 17 amino acids. The CDR3 nucleotides are TGTGCCAGCAGCTTAGTATTGGCCGGGACGAGTAATTCACCCCTCCACTTT. Translation gives CASSLVLAGTSNSPLHF.

This chain connects TRBV30 to TRBJ2-1; 7 nucleotides align to TRBD2. This CDR3 is 18 amino acids long. Trimming at V came to 0 bases and at J to 7 bases, leaving 18 bases not matched to a gene. The germline CDR1 and CDR2 sequences are GTSNPN and SVGIG (reference sequence). This chain's CDR3 is CAWSVLPPTSAGRNEQFF. Here the CDR3 DNA reads TGTGCCTGGAGTGTACTGCCCCCTACTAGCGCCGGGCGGAATGAGCAGTTCTTC.

The CDR3 loop reads CASSERGQGGSTNEKLFF. The CDR3 coding sequence is TGTGCCAGCAGTGAAAGGGGGCAGGGAGGGTCAACTAATGAAAAACTGTTTTTT. The gene calls are TRBV2 and TRBJ1-4, with 7 bases identical to TRBD1. This CDR3 is built from 18 residues. The junction had 9 bases not matched to a gene; V was cut back by 2 bases and J by 0 bases. The germline V gene has CDR1 SNHLY and CDR2 FYNNEI.

The V call is TRBV9, the J call TRBJ2-1, with a possible D match to TRBD1 (6 bases). There are 15 residues in the CDR3. CDR1 and CDR2 (germline): SGDLS, YYNGEE. V was cut by 3 bases and J by 4 bases, with 14 bases left in between. This chain's CDR3 is CASSAGGQSYNEQFF. CDR3 nucleotides: TGTGCCAGCAGCGCCGGCGGACAGAGTTACAATGAGCAGTTCTTC. The complete variable domain, with remaining parts taken from reference TRBV9 and TRBJ2-1, reads DSGVTQTPKHLITATGQRVTLRCSPRSGDLSVYWYQQSLDQGLQFLIQYYNGEERAKGNILERFSAQQFPDLHSELNLSSLELGDSALYFCASSAGGQSYNEQFFGPGTRLTVL.

Notes on this clone: At one of its ends the junction is not consistent with the germline gene, which may arise from a read error. The chain employs TRBV18 and TRBJ1-3, with D perhaps matching TRBD1 (6 bases). This CDR3 has 15 amino acids. CDR1 and CDR2 (germline): KGHSH, LQKENI. CDR3 residues: CASSPQGISGNTIYF. DNA for the CDR3: TGTGCCAGCTCCCCACAGGGAATCTCTGGAAACACCATATATTTT. Combining the CDR3 with reference TRBV18 and TRBJ1-3 gives the whole variable domain NAGVMQNPRHLVRRRGQEARLRCSPMKGHSHVYWYRQLPEEGLKFMVYLQKENIIDESGMPKERFSAEFPKEGPSILRIQQVVRGDSAAYFCASSPQGISGNTIYFGEGSWLTVV.

This clone was counted between two and nine times. The V gene is TRBV7-8, the J gene TRBJ2-7, with TRBD2 matching over 7 bases. J gave up 2 bases and V 1 base, and 5 bases lay outside the gene matches. The CDR3 runs 15 residues. Germline V gene sequence: CDR1 SGHVS, CDR2 FQNEAQ. The CDR3 DNA follows: TGTGCCAGCAGCTTAGAAGCTAGCGGCCCCTACGAGCAGTACTTC. Amino acids: CASSLEASGPYEQYF.

The rearrangement joins TRBV18 to TRBJ1-5; TRBD1 might be the D (6 bases). The CDR3 runs 14 residues. Per the germline V gene, CDR1 is KGHSH and CDR2 is LQKENI. V lost 6 bases and J lost 7, with 16 bases in between. CDR3 protein: CASSRGQILQPQHF. The DNA of the CDR3 is TGTGCCAGCTCGCGTGGACAGATATTACAGCCCCAGCATTTT.

The chain couples TRBV29-1 to TRBJ1-2; D ambiguous. Germline lookup yields CDR1 SQVTM and CDR2 ANQGSEA. This CDR3 contains 11 residues. The CDR3 spells CRAGDLYGYTF. The DNA of the CDR3 is TGCAGGGCGGGTGACCTCTATGGCTACACCTTC.

DNA of the CDR3: TGTGCCAGCAGCTTAGGGGTATACGAGCAGTACTTC. Amino acid sequence: CASSLGVYEQYF. The rearrangement links TRBV7-2 to TRBJ2-7; no definite D call. Between the trimmed V and J ends, which lost 1 base and 4 bases, there was a span of 5 bases. From germline, CDR1 is SGHTA and CDR2 FQGNSA. The CDR3 length is 12 residues.

This clone has only a few counts. The rearrangement joins TRBV30 to TRBJ2-3; D is uncertain. CDR1 is GTSNPN, CDR2 SVGIG, per germline (reference sequence). There are 14 residues in the CDR3. Trimming removed 0 bases from V and 4 bases from J, with 11 bases in between. The CDR3 coding sequence is TGTGCCTGGAGTGTACTGGGTAGGGCAGATACGCAGTATTTT. Translation gives CAWSVLGRADTQYF.